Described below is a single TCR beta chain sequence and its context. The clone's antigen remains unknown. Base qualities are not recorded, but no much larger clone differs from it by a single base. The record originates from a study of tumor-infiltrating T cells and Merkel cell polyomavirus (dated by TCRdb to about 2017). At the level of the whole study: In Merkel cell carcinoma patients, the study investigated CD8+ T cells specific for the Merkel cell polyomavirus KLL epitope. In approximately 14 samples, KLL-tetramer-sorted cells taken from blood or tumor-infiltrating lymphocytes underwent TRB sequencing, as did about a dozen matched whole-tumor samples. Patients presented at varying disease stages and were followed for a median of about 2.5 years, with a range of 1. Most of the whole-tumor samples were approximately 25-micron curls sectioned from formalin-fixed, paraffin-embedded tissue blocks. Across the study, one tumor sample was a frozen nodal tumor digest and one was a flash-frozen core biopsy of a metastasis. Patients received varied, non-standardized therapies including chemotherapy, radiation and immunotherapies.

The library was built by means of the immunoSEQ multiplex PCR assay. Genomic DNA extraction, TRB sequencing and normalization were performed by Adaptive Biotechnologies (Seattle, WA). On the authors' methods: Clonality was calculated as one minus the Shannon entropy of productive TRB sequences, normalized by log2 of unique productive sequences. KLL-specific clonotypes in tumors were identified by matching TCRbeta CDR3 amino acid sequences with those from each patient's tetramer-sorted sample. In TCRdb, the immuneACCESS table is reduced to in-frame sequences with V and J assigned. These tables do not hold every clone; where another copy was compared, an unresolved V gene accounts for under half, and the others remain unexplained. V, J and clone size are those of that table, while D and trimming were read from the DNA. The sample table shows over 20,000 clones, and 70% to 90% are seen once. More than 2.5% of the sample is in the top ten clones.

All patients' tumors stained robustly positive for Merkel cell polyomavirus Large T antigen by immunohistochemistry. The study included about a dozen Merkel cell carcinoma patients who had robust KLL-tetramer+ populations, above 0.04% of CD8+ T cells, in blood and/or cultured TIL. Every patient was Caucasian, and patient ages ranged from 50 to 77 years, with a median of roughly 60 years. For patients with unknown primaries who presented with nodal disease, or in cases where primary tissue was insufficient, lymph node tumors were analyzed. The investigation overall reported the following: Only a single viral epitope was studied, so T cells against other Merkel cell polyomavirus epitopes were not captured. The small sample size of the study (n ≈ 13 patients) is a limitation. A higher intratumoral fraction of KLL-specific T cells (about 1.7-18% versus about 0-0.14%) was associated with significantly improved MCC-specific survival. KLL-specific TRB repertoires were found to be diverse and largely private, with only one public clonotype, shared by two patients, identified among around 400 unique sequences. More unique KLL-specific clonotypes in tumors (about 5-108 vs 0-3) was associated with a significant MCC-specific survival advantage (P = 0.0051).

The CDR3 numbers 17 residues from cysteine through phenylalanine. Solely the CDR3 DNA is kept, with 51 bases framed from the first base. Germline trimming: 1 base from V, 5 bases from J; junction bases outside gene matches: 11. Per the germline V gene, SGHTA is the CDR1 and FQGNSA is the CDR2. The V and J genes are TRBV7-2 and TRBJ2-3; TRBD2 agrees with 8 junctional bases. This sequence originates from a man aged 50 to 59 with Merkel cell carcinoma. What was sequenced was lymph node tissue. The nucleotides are TGTGCCAGCAGCTTAGTAAGCGGGGGCATCTCAGGAGATACGCAGTATTTT. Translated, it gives CASSLVSGGISGDTQYF.